This T cell receptor beta chain came from a study of cytomegalovirus exposure and HLA in healthy donors. At the level of the study: A data release that came early held tens of millions of unique TCRs from HLA-typed donors.

The PCR made use of 60 Vbeta and 13 Jbeta primers. In the original processing: In a later analysis, of 80 million or so unique beta chains, about 12 million appeared in at least two donors. Clones were sequenced by immunoSEQ multiplex PCR, and TCRdb holds only the in-frame ones, with some missing. V and J calls and clone size are those listed in that table; D and trimming were worked out from the DNA. This sample carries over 150,000 clones, roughly three quarters of them seen once, and the ten largest clones take 13%. V was clipped by 0 bases and J by 4 bases; unmatched bases: 11. The germline V gene has CDR1 MGHRA and CDR2 YSYEKL. The CDR3 extends over 17 amino acids.

The sequencing input was PBMCs. The V gene is TRBV4-1, the J gene TRBJ2-5, with 7 bases matching TRBD2. This clonotype was sampled from a woman between 50 and 59 years old in good health and CMV-seropositive. CDR3 coding DNA: TGCGCCAGCAGCCAAGATCTAGGGCTAGCGGAGGGAGAGACCCAGTACTTC. Translation gives CASSQDLGLAEGETQYF.